The rows below give T cell receptor beta chains drawn from one sample of a study of CD8 T cells in ankylosing spondylitis. One entry per CDR3 protein results from TCRdb running MiXCR on the 5' RACE reads. The repertoire holds 750,000 to 850,000 distinct CDR3 sequences, with around 11% as singletons. The sequencing input was blood, either unsorted or a sorted T cell fraction (not recorded which). Receptors originate from a male donor with ankylosing spondylitis. Both conserved end residues are part of each CDR3. The order of the fields is clone size, V gene, D gene, J gene, CDR3 protein, CDR3 DNA. A D gene is named only where the DNA matches it firmly. Size is omitted from some rows. Given values are once, few, many or a class for expanded clones.

many	TRBV20-1	-	TRBJ2-5	CSARVGGETQYF	TGCAGTGCTAGAGTGGGAGGAGAGACCCAGTACTTC
-	TRBV6-1	TRBD1	TRBJ2-5	CASSPGQPETQYF	TGTGCCAGCAGCCCGGGACAGCCTGAGACCCAGTACTTC
few	TRBV7-9	TRBD1	TRBJ1-3	CASSSMRGPGNTIYF	TGTGCCAGCAGCTCAATGAGGGGGCCTGGAAACACCATATATTTT
-	TRBV4-3	TRBD2	TRBJ2-2	CASSLLSGRAGGELFF	TGCGCCAGCAGCCTCCTTAGCGGGAGGGCTGGCGGGGAGCTGTTTTTT
many	TRBV7-2	-	TRBJ2-1	CASRGPITFNEQFF	TGTGCCTCCCGGGGCCCAATTACCTTTAATGAGCAGTTCTTC
-	TRBV4-2	-	TRBJ1-2	CASSQETRFRYGYTF	TGTGCCAGCAGCCAAGAGACGCGGTTCCGGTATGGCTACACCTTC
many	TRBV11-2	-	TRBJ2-3	CASSRTATSTDTQYF	TGTGCCAGCAGCCGGACGGCGACTAGCACAGATACGCAGTATTTT
-	TRBV27	-	TRBJ2-4	CASSPRQDFLAKNIQYF	TGTGCCAGCAGTCCCAGACAGGACTTCCTAGCCAAAAACATTCAGTACTTC
many	TRBV6-1	TRBD1	TRBJ2-3	CASSPRQGYTQYF	TGTGCCAGCAGTCCAAGACAGGGGTATACGCAGTATTTT
-	TRBV7-2	-	TRBJ1-3	CASSLQAYSGNTIYF	TGTGCCAGCAGCTTACAGGCATACTCTGGAAACACCATATATTTT
-	TRBV7-6	TRBD1	TRBJ1-1	CASSQRQGVNTEAFF	TGTGCCAGCAGTCAACGACAGGGGGTAAACACTGAAGCTTTCTTT
-	TRBV11-3	TRBD2	TRBJ2-3	CASSPGTRDFDTQYF	TGTGCCAGCAGCCCCGGGACTAGAGATTTTGATACGCAGTATTTT
-	TRBV24-1	-	TRBJ1-5	CATSDLRTVNQPQHF	TGTGCCACCAGTGATTTGCGGACGGTCAATCAGCCCCAGCATTTT
few	TRBV20-1	-	TRBJ2-7	CSAGGGTVSYEQYF	TGCAGTGCTGGGGGGGGGACAGTCTCCTACGAGCAGTACTTC
many	TRBV20-1	-	TRBJ1-5	CSARESNQPQHF	TGCAGTGCTAGAGAGTCGAATCAGCCCCAGCATTTT
-	TRBV7-9	-	TRBJ1-1	CATPGPDEAFF	TGTGCCACCCCGGGGCCAGACGAAGCTTTCTTT
-	TRBV10-3	-	TRBJ2-3	CAISEGRGTDTQYF	TGTGCCATCAGTGAAGGCCGAGGCACAGATACGCAGTATTTT
few	TRBV5-1	TRBD1	TRBJ2-3	CASSPTGARTDTQYF	TGCGCCAGCAGCCCGACAGGGGCCCGCACAGATACGCAGTATTTT
-	TRBV6-2/TRBV6-3	-	TRBJ1-6	CASSYSISSPLHF	TGTGCCAGCAGTTACTCGATTTCGTCACCCCTCCACTTT
few	TRBV6-5	TRBD1	TRBJ2-1	CASSYPWDRGPHEQFF	TGTGCCAGCAGTTACCCGTGGGACAGGGGGCCCCATGAGCAGTTCTTC
few	TRBV5-6	TRBD1	TRBJ2-2	CASSLVVYRGSGELFF	TGTGCCAGCAGCTTGGTGGTGTACAGGGGATCCGGGGAGCTGTTTTTT
-	TRBV20-1	TRBD1	TRBJ2-7	CSARRGTGNSYEQYF	TGCAGTGCTAGGAGGGGGACAGGGAATTCCTACGAGCAGTACTTC
-	TRBV14	TRBD2	TRBJ2-3	CASSGSRTSGSWGTDTQYF	TGTGCCAGCAGCGGATCAAGGACTAGCGGGAGTTGGGGCACAGATACGCAGTATTTT
few	TRBV7-2	TRBD1	TRBJ2-7	CASSVGTEIYEQYF	TGTGCCAGCAGCGTGGGGACAGAGATCTACGAGCAGTACTTC
-	TRBV10-3	-	TRBJ1-3	CAISETGLGNTIYF	TGTGCCATCAGTGAGACAGGTCTTGGAAACACCATATATTTT
few	TRBV5-6	-	TRBJ2-5	CASSLRRLQETQYF	TGTGCCAGCAGCTTGAGACGGCTCCAAGAGACCCAGTACTTC
few	TRBV4-2	-	TRBJ2-2	CASSPTGRQDTGELFF	TGTGCCAGCAGTCCAACAGGGAGGCAGGACACCGGGGAGCTGTTTTTT
few	TRBV12-3/TRBV12-4	-	TRBJ2-2	CASSLEVGELFF	TGTGCCAGCAGTTTGGAGGTCGGGGAGCTGTTTTTT
-	TRBV4-3	-	TRBJ2-3	CASSQDGRGGRDTQYF	TGCGCCAGCAGCCAAGACGGCCGCGGGGGCCGGGATACGCAGTATTTT
few	TRBV6-2/TRBV6-3	-	TRBJ2-2	CASLRQGYTGELFF	TGTGCCAGCCTCCGGCAGGGGTACACCGGGGAGCTGTTTTTT
few	TRBV2	-	TRBJ2-1	CASSHIDYSYNEQFF	TGTGCCAGCAGTCATATAGACTACTCCTACAATGAGCAGTTCTTC
few	TRBV4-2	-	TRBJ2-2	CASSQDPTGQTGELFF	TGTGCCAGCAGCCAAGATCCCACAGGACAGACCGGGGAGCTGTTTTTT
-	TRBV12-3/TRBV12-4	-	TRBJ1-2	CASSLLQVDGYTF	TGTGCCAGCAGTTTGTTACAGGTCGATGGCTACACCTTC
-	TRBV7-2	-	TRBJ2-3	CAGGTDTQYF	TGTGCCGGGGGGACAGATACGCAGTATTTT
-	TRBV5-1	TRBD2	TRBJ2-1	CASSGLGLSYNEQFF	TGCGCCAGCAGCGGGCTGGGACTATCGTACAATGAGCAGTTCTTC
few	TRBV5-1	-	TRBJ1-2	CASSLGLRVYGYTF	TGCGCCAGCAGCTTGGGGCTGCGGGTCTATGGCTACACCTTC
few	TRBV5-1	TRBD1	TRBJ2-5	CASSATGVIETQYF	TGCGCCAGCAGCGCTACAGGGGTAATAGAGACCCAGTACTTC
once	TRBV24-1	TRBD2	TRBJ2-3	CATSDPSGGGDTQYF	TGTGCCACCAGTGATCCTAGCGGGGGAGGAGATACGCAGTATTTT
-	TRBV2	-	TRBJ1-5	CASSGQQNQPQHF	TGTGCCAGCAGCGGACAACAGAATCAGCCCCAGCATTTT
few	TRBV5-1	TRBD1	TRBJ1-1	CASSWGQVLDTEAFF	TGCGCCAGCAGCTGGGGACAGGTGTTGGACACTGAAGCTTTCTTT
many	TRBV12-3/TRBV12-4	TRBD1	TRBJ1-1	CASSSHQGGTEAFF	TGTGCCAGCAGTTCCCATCAGGGGGGGACTGAAGCTTTCTTT
-	TRBV18	TRBD1	TRBJ2-7	CASSGRDRYYEQYF	TGTGCCAGCTCAGGCCGGGACAGATACTACGAGCAGTACTTC
few	TRBV7-3	-	TRBJ1-2	CASSPTGFDGYTF	TGTGCCAGCAGCCCCACGGGCTTTGATGGCTACACCTTC
-	TRBV11-3	-	TRBJ2-7	CASSPHPSKGEQYF	TGTGCCAGCAGCCCGCACCCGAGTAAGGGCGAGCAGTACTTC
-	TRBV4-3	-	TRBJ1-5	CASSRTPLGDQPQHF	TGCGCCAGCAGCCGAACACCCCTAGGAGATCAGCCCCAGCATTTT
-	TRBV5-6	-	TRBJ2-3	CASSLGPNPTDTQYF	TGTGCCAGCAGCTTGGGGCCCAACCCCACAGATACGCAGTATTTT
-	TRBV4-2	-	TRBJ1-1	CASSPSQGANTEAFF	TGTGCCAGCAGCCCGTCCCAGGGCGCGAACACTGAAGCTTTCTTT
few	TRBV7-6	TRBD1	TRBJ2-7	CASSFRTGSEQYF	TGTGCCAGCAGCTTCCGGACAGGGAGTGAGCAGTACTTC
-	TRBV28	-	TRBJ2-3	CASRGQEGGPDTQYF	TGTGCCAGCAGAGGACAAGAAGGAGGTCCAGATACGCAGTATTTT
-	TRBV5-1	-	TRBJ1-1	CASSLDAAGGEAFF	TGCGCCAGCAGCTTGGATGCCGCGGGGGGTGAAGCTTTCTTT
-	TRBV5-6	TRBD1	TRBJ2-7	CASSPRGRREQYF	TGTGCCAGCAGCCCCAGGGGGCGAAGAGAGCAGTACTTC
many	TRBV7-2	-	TRBJ1-1	CASSWDTEAFF	TGTGCCAGCAGCTGGGACACTGAAGCTTTCTTT
-	TRBV7-9	-	TRBJ2-5	CASSLARGLFQETQYF	TGTGCCAGCAGCTTAGCGAGGGGACTTTTCCAAGAGACCCAGTACTTC
many	TRBV27	-	TRBJ2-7	CASSLTVSTPTYEQYF	TGTGCCAGCAGTTTAACAGTCTCGACACCCACCTACGAGCAGTACTTC
-	TRBV4-3	TRBD1	TRBJ1-2	CASSRGGQGHGYTF	TGCGCCAGCAGCCGAGGAGGACAGGGCCATGGCTACACCTTC
many	TRBV5-1	-	TRBJ2-1	CASSLRQFEQFF	TGCGCCAGCAGCTTAAGACAGTTTGAGCAGTTCTTC
many	TRBV6-5	-	TRBJ1-5	CANTDGNQPQHF	TGTGCCAACACCGACGGGAATCAGCCCCAGCATTTT